This TCR beta chain is from a study of shared clonotypes between healthy human individuals. In the case of this clone: Its matching antigen is unknown.

It was across several immunoSEQ plates that each subset's genomic DNA was evenly split. Libraries were prepared by immunoSEQ multiplex PCR; TCRdb keeps only in-frame clonotypes and omits some of them. The table shows hundreds of thousands of clones, with approximately 74% occurring only once. A CD45RA-negative memory subset and a CD45RA+ naive subset were separated from the CD4+ cells. Findings and caveats of the study: Researchers sampled only blood; tissue repertoires likely differ.

V shed 5 bases and J shed 3 bases, with 11 bases lying between them. Per the germline V gene, CDR1 is ENHRY and CDR2 is SYGVKD. CDR3 size: 13 residues. This TCR came from a woman between 25 and 40 years old in good health. Sample: memory CD4+ T cells sorted from blood. Subset reported: CD45RA-negative fraction. The chain is built from TRBV10-3 and TRBJ2-7; D remains ambiguous. CDR3 sequence reads: CAISPADHYEQYF. As DNA, the CDR3 is TGTGCCATCAGTCCCGCGGACCACTACGAGCAGTACTTC.